A selection of T cell receptor beta chains follows, all from one sample in a study of blood T cell repertoires in COVID-19. The method was immunoSEQ multiplex PCR; TCRdb's version includes in-frame clones alone and lacks a portion of them. The sample lists approximately 100,000 clones, about four fifths occurring once. The sample was peripheral blood. Receptor source: a man in his 60s with acute or convalescent COVID-19. Each CDR3 is given with its conserved first and last residue. The order of the fields is J gene, clone size, D gene, V gene, CDR3 protein, CDR3 DNA. A D gene is named only where the DNA matches it firmly. Size is omitted from some rows. Given values are once, few, many or a class for expanded clones.

TRBJ2-2,-,TRBD1,TRBV6-5,CASSDSGGRTGELFF,TGTGCCAGCAGTGACTCAGGGGGCCGGACCGGGGAGCTGTTTTTT
TRBJ2-4,-,-,TRBV3-1/TRBV3-2,CASSHLGDIQYF,TGTGCCAGCAGCCACCTTGGAGACATTCAGTACTTC
TRBJ1-5,-,TRBD1,TRBV12-3/TRBV12-4,CASSDRARQPQHF,TGTGCCAGCTCGGACAGGGCGAGGCAGCCCCAGCATTTT
TRBJ1-3,-,-,TRBV15,CATSPRAGNTIYF,TGTGCCACCAGCCCCAGGGCTGGAAACACCATATATTTT
TRBJ1-4,-,TRBD1,TRBV9,CASSFEGTGDEKLFF,TGTGCCAGCAGCTTCGAAGGGACAGGGGATGAAAAACTGTTTTTT
TRBJ2-1,-,TRBD2,TRBV28,CASSLTLSGRGDEQFF,TGTGCCAGCAGTTTAACTCTGAGCGGGAGGGGGGATGAGCAGTTCTTC
TRBJ1-2,few,-,TRBV7-9,CASSLPGGGLTMGYTF,TGTGCCAGCAGCTTGCCCGGGGGGGGCCTAACTATGGGCTACACCTTC
TRBJ1-1,-,-,TRBV20-1,CSASRASEAFF,TGCAGTGCTTCGCGGGCATCCGAAGCTTTCTTT
TRBJ1-5,-,-,TRBV12-2,CASRPLGGEEQPQHF,TGTGCAAGTCGTCCTTTGGGAGGGGAAGAACAGCCCCAGCATTTT
TRBJ2-2,-,-,TRBV5-1,CASSPLTDTGELFF,TGCGCCAGCAGCCCGCTGACTGACACCGGGGAGCTGTTTTTT
TRBJ1-4,few,-,TRBV4-2,CASSQAVGAWEKLFF,TGTGCCAGCAGCCAAGCGGTGGGGGCCTGGGAAAAACTGTTTTTT
TRBJ1-5,-,-,TRBV27,CASSRIDDRTGTWRYQPQHF,TGTGCCAGCAGTAGGATTGACGACCGTACAGGGACCTGGCGTTATCAGCCCCAGCATTTT
TRBJ1-1,-,TRBD1,TRBV6-6,CASRHITGVTEAFF,TGTGCCAGCAGACACATAACAGGGGTTACTGAAGCTTTCTTT
TRBJ1-3,-,-,TRBV18,CASSDSYSGNTIYF,TGTGCCAGCTCTGACAGCTACTCTGGAAACACCATATATTTT
TRBJ2-2,-,TRBD1,TRBV9,CASSTRQGANTGELFF,TGTGCCAGCAGCACCCGACAGGGAGCGAACACCGGGGAGCTGTTTTTT
TRBJ2-2,-,TRBD2,TRBV11-3,CASSPGSSGRVTGELFF,TGTGCCAGCAGCCCTGGGTCTAGCGGGAGAGTTACCGGGGAGCTGTTTTTT
TRBJ2-1,-,TRBD2,TRBV5-1,CASSLDSGSINEQFF,TGCGCCAGCAGCTTGGATAGCGGGAGTATAAATGAGCAGTTCTTC
TRBJ1-3,-,-,TRBV5-4,CASSVDRGSGNTIYF,TGTGCCAGCAGCGTGGATAGGGGCTCTGGAAACACCATATATTTT
TRBJ1-4,once,TRBD1,TRBV15,CATGTLTGGEKLFF,TGTGCCACCGGAACACTGACAGGGGGTGAAAAACTGTTTTTT
TRBJ2-3,-,-,TRBV19,CASHHQGSRTQYF,TGTGCCAGTCACCATCAGGGATCGCGAACGCAGTATTTT
TRBJ2-5,-,TRBD2,TRBV9,CAGFSGRKGGQETQYF,TGTGCCGGGTTTAGCGGGAGGAAAGGTGGCCAAGAGACCCAGTACTTC
TRBJ2-4,-,-,TRBV7-2,CASSLDRGLLTKNIQYF,TGTGCCAGCAGCTTAGACCGGGGACTCCTTACCAAAAACATTCAGTACTTC
TRBJ2-5,-,-,TRBV18,CASSPPGWETQYF,TGTGCCAGCTCACCACCCGGGTGGGAGACCCAGTACTTC
TRBJ1-2,-,TRBD1,TRBV3-1/TRBV3-2,CASSPRGQGNGHTF,TGTGCCAGCAGCCCCCGCGGACAGGGGAATGGCCACACCTTC
TRBJ2-1,-,-,TRBV5-4,CASSGGLVDEQFF,TGTGCCAGCAGTGGGGGGTTAGTCGATGAGCAGTTCTTC
TRBJ2-5,-,TRBD1,TRBV24-1,CATSDPYRGQYQETQYF,TGTGCCACCAGTGACCCCTACAGGGGGCAGTACCAAGAGACCCAGTACTTC
TRBJ1-3,few,-,TRBV7-2,CASSLATASGNTIYF,TGTGCCAGCAGCTTAGCGACAGCCTCTGGAAACACCATATATTTT
TRBJ2-3,-,-,TRBV2,CASQDLGAENTDTQYF,TGTGCCAGCCAAGACCTGGGAGCCGAAAACACAGATACGCAGTATTTT
TRBJ1-3,-,-,TRBV7-8,CASSLGGRDTIYF,TGTGCCAGCAGCTTAGGGGGGAGGGACACCATATATTTT
TRBJ2-1,-,TRBD2,TRBV6-5,CASSYRGGRDNEQFF,TGTGCCAGCAGTTACCGGGGAGGGCGGGACAATGAGCAGTTCTTC
TRBJ2-1,-,-,TRBV7-6,CASSLDPILVVGYNEQFF,TGTGCCAGCAGCTTAGACCCAATACTAGTTGTTGGATACAATGAGCAGTTCTTC
TRBJ2-3,-,-,TRBV24-1,CATSDFGWRGGSDTQYF,TGTGCCACCAGTGATTTCGGGTGGAGGGGCGGCTCAGATACGCAGTATTTT
TRBJ2-7,-,-,TRBV6-5,CASTSDSSYEQYF,TGTGCCAGCACCTCAGACAGCTCCTACGAGCAGTACTTC
TRBJ1-1,-,-,TRBV7-8,CASSLANHPRVRFTEAFF,TGTGCCAGCAGCTTAGCAAATCATCCCAGGGTGAGGTTCACTGAAGCTTTCTTT
TRBJ1-1,-,-,TRBV29-1,CSVVQGNTEAFF,TGCAGCGTTGTTCAGGGAAACACTGAAGCTTTCTTT
TRBJ2-5,-,-,TRBV7-2,CASSLVGLAEETQYF,TGTGCCAGCAGCCTAGTTGGGCTAGCAGAAGAGACCCAGTACTTC
TRBJ2-6,-,TRBD1,TRBV27,CASRPKEQGATGANVLTF,TGTGCCAGCAGACCAAAGGAGCAGGGGGCTACTGGGGCCAACGTCCTGACTTTC
TRBJ1-4,-,TRBD1,TRBV5-1,CASSTTGVTNEKLFF,TGCGCCAGCAGCACGACAGGGGTAACTAATGAAAAACTGTTTTTT
TRBJ1-6,-,TRBD1,TRBV2,CASTFDSGQPNSPLHF,TGTGCCAGCACCTTTGATTCGGGACAGCCAAATTCACCCCTCCACTTT
TRBJ1-6,-,TRBD1,TRBV4-1,CASSQDGQGAGDSPLHF,TGCGCCAGCAGCCAAGATGGACAGGGGGCTGGAGATTCACCCCTCCACTTT
TRBJ1-2,-,-,TRBV5-4,CASSFRGGHYGYTF,TGTGCCAGCAGCTTCCGAGGGGGACACTATGGCTACACCTTC
TRBJ1-6,-,-,TRBV3-1/TRBV3-2,CASSQVVGVSSYNSPLHF,TGTGCCAGCAGCCAAGTGGTAGGGGTCAGCTCCTATAATTCACCCCTCCACTTT
TRBJ2-5,-,-,TRBV14,CASNKAVQETQYF,TGTGCCAGCAACAAAGCGGTACAAGAGACCCAGTACTTC
TRBJ2-2,-,TRBD2,TRBV19,CASSIKLAAAGELFF,TGTGCCAGTAGTATTAAACTAGCGGCAGCCGGGGAGCTGTTTTTT
TRBJ1-1,-,-,TRBV5-1,CASSLYEGSVTEAFF,TGCGCCAGCAGCTTGTATGAGGGTTCGGTCACTGAAGCTTTCTTT
TRBJ1-2,-,-,TRBV28,CASSPPILGYTF,TGTGCCAGCAGCCCTCCTATCCTTGGCTACACCTTC
TRBJ1-6,-,-,TRBV15,CATSSRQDNSPLHF,TGTGCCACCAGCAGTAGACAGGATAATTCACCCCTCCACTTT
TRBJ1-3,-,-,TRBV28,CASSLPGGFSGNTIYF,TGTGCCAGCAGCCTCCCCGGGGGATTCTCTGGAAACACCATATATTTT
TRBJ2-3,-,-,TRBV5-1,CASSSVDTQYF,TGCGCCAGCAGCTCGGTGGATACGCAGTATTTT
TRBJ1-2,-,-,TRBV28,CASAPPNYGYGYTF,TGTGCCAGCGCGCCACCTAATTACGGCTATGGCTACACCTTC
TRBJ2-3,-,-,TRBV7-9,CASSLEGGSTDTQYF,TGTGCCAGCAGTCTGGAGGGGGGGAGCACAGATACGCAGTATTTT
TRBJ2-7,many,TRBD2,TRBV7-9,CASAESGRTVYEQYF,TGTGCCAGCGCAGAAAGCGGGAGGACAGTCTACGAGCAGTACTTC
TRBJ1-6,-,-,TRBV14,CASSRGQTYNSPLHF,TGTGCCAGCAGCCGAGGACAGACCTATAATTCACCCCTCCACTTT